The rows below give T cell receptor beta chains drawn from one sample of a study of T cells in Graves' hyperthyroidism and ophthalmopathy. A single record per CDR3 protein comes from TCRdb applying MiXCR to the multiplex PCR reads. The sample carries roughly 35,000 distinct CDR3 sequences, approximately 52% recorded once. What was sequenced was blood. The receptors come from a woman aged 35 to 49 with Graves' ophthalmopathy. Both conserved end residues are part of each CDR3. A D gene is named only where the DNA matches it firmly. Not all rows give a size; the values are once, few, many and, for expanded clones, a class.

clone size: .; J gene: TRBJ1-2; V gene: TRBV2; D gene: TRBD1; CDR3 protein: CASMPGQGVGYTF; CDR3 DNA: TGTGCCAGCATGCCGGGACAGGGGGTTGGCTACACCTTC
clone size: .; J gene: TRBJ1-5; V gene: TRBV19; D gene: TRBD1; CDR3 protein: CASSAGQGGNQPQHF; CDR3 DNA: TGTGCCAGTAGTGCCGGACAGGGCGGCAATCAGCCCCAGCATTTT
clone size: once; J gene: TRBJ2-5; V gene: TRBV7-6; D gene: .; CDR3 protein: CASSSNGETQYF; CDR3 DNA: TGTGCCAGCAGCTCTAACGGGGAGACCCAGTACTTC
clone size: many; J gene: TRBJ1-3; V gene: TRBV19; D gene: .; CDR3 protein: CASSIGQPGRGNTIYF; CDR3 DNA: TGTGCCAGTAGTATCGGCCAACCGGGCAGAGGAAACACCATATATTTT
clone size: many; J gene: TRBJ2-2; V gene: TRBV11-3; D gene: .; CDR3 protein: CASSAGGQWLSGELFF; CDR3 DNA: TGTGCCAGCAGCGCCGGCGGACAGTGGCTGTCCGGGGAGCTGTTTTTT
clone size: .; J gene: TRBJ2-7; V gene: TRBV2; D gene: TRBD2; CDR3 protein: CASRPWIRLAANSYEQYF; CDR3 DNA: TGTGCCAGCAGACCTTGGATTCGACTAGCGGCAAACTCCTACGAGCAGTACTTC
clone size: .; J gene: TRBJ2-6; V gene: TRBV6-4; D gene: .; CDR3 protein: CASIFAVGEGANVLTF; CDR3 DNA: TGTGCCAGCATTTTCGCAGTTGGGGAAGGGGCTAACGTCCTGACTTTC
clone size: many; J gene: TRBJ2-1; V gene: TRBV7-2; D gene: TRBD2; CDR3 protein: CASSSFAGGPNEQFF; CDR3 DNA: TGTGCCAGCAGCTCGTTTGCGGGAGGGCCAAATGAGCAGTTCTTC
clone size: .; J gene: TRBJ1-5; V gene: TRBV20-1; D gene: .; CDR3 protein: CSAIVAGGPGEQPQHF; CDR3 DNA: TGCAGTGCTATAGTAGCGGGAGGGCCTGGCGAGCAGCCCCAGCATTTT
clone size: medium-sized; J gene: TRBJ1-5; V gene: TRBV7-9; D gene: .; CDR3 protein: CASSSGRNQHF; CDR3 DNA: TGTGCCAGCAGCTCCGGACGGAACCAGCATTTT
clone size: many; J gene: TRBJ2-7; V gene: TRBV11-2; D gene: .; CDR3 protein: CASSLAPSREQYF; CDR3 DNA: TGTGCCAGCAGCTTAGCCCCGTCTAGGGAGCAGTACTTC
clone size: .; J gene: TRBJ2-7; V gene: TRBV29-1; D gene: .; CDR3 protein: CSVGTEYEQYF; CDR3 DNA: TGCAGCGTTGGGACGGAGTACGAGCAGTACTTC
clone size: many; J gene: TRBJ1-2; V gene: TRBV12-5; D gene: .; CDR3 protein: CASGLVRGADYGYTF; CDR3 DNA: TGTGCTAGTGGTTTGGTCAGAGGGGCTGACTATGGCTACACCTTC
clone size: many; J gene: TRBJ2-1; V gene: TRBV5-1; D gene: TRBD2; CDR3 protein: CASSLLAGDSAEQFF; CDR3 DNA: TGCGCCAGCAGCTTACTAGCGGGTGATTCGGCTGAGCAGTTCTTC
clone size: many; J gene: TRBJ2-7; V gene: TRBV6-6; D gene: .; CDR3 protein: CASTTPNSYEQYF; CDR3 DNA: TGTGCCAGCACCACCCCAAACTCCTACGAGCAGTACTTC